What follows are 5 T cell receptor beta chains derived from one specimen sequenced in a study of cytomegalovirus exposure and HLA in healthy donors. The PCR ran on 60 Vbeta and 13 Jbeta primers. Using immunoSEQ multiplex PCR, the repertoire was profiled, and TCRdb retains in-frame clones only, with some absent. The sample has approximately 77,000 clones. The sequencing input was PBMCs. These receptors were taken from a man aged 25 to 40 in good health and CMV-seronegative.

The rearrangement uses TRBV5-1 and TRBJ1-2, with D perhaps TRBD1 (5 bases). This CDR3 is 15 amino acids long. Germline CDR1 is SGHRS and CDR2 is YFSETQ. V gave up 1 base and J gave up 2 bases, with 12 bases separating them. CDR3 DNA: TGCGCCAGCAGCTTGAATGGGCAGGGCAACTATGGCTACACCTTC. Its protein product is CASSLNGQGNYGYTF.

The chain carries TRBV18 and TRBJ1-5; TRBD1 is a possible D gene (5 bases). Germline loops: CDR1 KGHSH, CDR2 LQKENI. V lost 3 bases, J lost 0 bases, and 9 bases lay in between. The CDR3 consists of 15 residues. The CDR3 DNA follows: TGTGCCAGCTCACCGACAGTAAATAGCAATCAGCCCCAGCATTTT. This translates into CASSPTVNSNQPQHF.

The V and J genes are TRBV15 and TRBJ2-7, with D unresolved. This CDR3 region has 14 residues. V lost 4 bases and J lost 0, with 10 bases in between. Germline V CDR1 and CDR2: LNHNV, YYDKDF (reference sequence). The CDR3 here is CATSTGLYSYEQYF. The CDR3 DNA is TGTGCCACCAGCACCGGTCTATACTCCTACGAGCAGTACTTC.

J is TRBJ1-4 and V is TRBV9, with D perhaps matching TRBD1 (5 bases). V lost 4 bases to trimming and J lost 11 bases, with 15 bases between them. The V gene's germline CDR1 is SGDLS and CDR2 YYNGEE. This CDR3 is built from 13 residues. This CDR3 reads CASSPRGGAKLFF. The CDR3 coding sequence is TGTGCCAGCAGCCCCCGTGGAGGGGCGAAACTGTTTTTT.

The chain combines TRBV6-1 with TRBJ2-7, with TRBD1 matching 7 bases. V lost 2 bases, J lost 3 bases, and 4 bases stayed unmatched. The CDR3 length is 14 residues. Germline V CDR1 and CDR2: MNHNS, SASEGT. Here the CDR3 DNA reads TGTGCCAGCAGTGAAAGGGACAGATTCTACGAGCAGTACTTC. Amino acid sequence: CASSERDRFYEQYF.